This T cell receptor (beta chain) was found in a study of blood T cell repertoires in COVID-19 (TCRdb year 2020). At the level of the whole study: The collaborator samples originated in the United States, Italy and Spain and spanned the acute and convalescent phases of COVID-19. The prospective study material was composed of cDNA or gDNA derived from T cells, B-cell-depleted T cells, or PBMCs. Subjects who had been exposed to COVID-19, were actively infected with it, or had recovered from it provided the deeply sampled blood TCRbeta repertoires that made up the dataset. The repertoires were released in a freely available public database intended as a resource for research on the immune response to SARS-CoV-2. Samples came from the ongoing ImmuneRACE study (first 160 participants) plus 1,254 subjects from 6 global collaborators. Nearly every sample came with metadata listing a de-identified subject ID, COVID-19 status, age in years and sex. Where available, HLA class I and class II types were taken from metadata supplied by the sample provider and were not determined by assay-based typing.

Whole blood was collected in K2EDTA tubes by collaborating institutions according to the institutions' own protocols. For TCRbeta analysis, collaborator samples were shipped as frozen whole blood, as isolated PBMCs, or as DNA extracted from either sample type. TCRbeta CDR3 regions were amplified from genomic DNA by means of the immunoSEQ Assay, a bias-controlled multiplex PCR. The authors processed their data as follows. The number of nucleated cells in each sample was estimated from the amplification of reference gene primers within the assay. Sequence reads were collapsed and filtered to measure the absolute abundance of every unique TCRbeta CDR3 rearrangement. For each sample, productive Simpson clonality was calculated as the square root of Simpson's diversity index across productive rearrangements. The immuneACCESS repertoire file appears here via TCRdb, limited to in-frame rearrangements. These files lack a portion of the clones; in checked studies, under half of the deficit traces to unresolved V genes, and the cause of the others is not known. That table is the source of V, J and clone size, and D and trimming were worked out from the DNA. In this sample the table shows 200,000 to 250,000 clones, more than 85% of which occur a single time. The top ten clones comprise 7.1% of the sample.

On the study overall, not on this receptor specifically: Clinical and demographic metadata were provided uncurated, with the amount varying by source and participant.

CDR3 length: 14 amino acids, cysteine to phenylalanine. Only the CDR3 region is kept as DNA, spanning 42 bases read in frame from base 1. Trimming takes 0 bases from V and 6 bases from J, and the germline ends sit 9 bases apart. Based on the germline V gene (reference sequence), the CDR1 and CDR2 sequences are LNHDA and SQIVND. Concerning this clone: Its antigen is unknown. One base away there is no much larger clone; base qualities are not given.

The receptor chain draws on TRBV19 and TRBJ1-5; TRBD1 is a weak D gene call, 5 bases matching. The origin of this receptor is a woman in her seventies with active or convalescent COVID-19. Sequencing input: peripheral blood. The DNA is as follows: TGTGCCAGTAGTATAGATCCAGGGTCTCAGCCCCAGCATTTT. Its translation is CASSIDPGSQPQHF. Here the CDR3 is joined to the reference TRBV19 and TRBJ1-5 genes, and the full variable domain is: DGGITQSPKYLFRKEGQNVTLSCEQNLNHDAMYWYRQDPGQGLRLIYYSQIVNDFQKGDIAEGYSVSREKKESFPLTVTSAQKNPTAFYLCASSIDPGSQPQHFGDGTRLSIL.